Listed below are T cell receptor beta chains from one sample, sequenced in a study of molecular identifiers for immune sequencing clone quantification. TCRdb used MiXCR to reprocess the PCR reads, holding one entry per CDR3 protein. The table includes hundreds of thousands of distinct CDR3 sequences, about a quarter detected once. The sequenced sample consisted of naive CD8+ T cells from blood, with Jurkat cell RNA spiked in. Receptor source: a human donor in good health. Some libraries in this study had Jurkat cell RNA spiked in. The CDR3 runs from the conserved cysteine through the conserved F or W. Fields, in order: V gene, D gene, clone size, J gene, CDR3 protein, CDR3 DNA. A D gene is named only where the DNA matches it firmly. Where a row states a size, it is once, few, many or the class of an expanded clone; other rows omit it.

V gene: TRBV7-2
D gene: TRBD2
clone size: NA
J gene: TRBJ2-5
CDR3 protein: CASSWSGGDQETQYF
CDR3 DNA: TGTGCCAGCAGCTGGAGCGGGGGGGATCAAGAGACCCAGTACTTC

V gene: TRBV29-1
D gene: NA
clone size: many
J gene: TRBJ1-2
CDR3 protein: CSVEGGTLNYGYTF
CDR3 DNA: TGCAGCGTTGAAGGAGGGACGCTTAACTATGGCTACACCTTC

V gene: TRBV6-6
D gene: NA
clone size: NA
J gene: TRBJ1-3
CDR3 protein: CASSCDPRVTIYF
CDR3 DNA: TGTGCCAGCAGTTGCGACCCGAGGGTCACCATATATTTT

V gene: TRBV6-2/TRBV6-3
D gene: NA
clone size: NA
J gene: TRBJ2-7
CDR3 protein: CASSAGPRAAHEQYF
CDR3 DNA: TGTGCCAGCAGTGCCGGACCAAGGGCAGCCCACGAGCAGTACTTC

V gene: TRBV6-2/TRBV6-3
D gene: TRBD1
clone size: few
J gene: TRBJ2-2
CDR3 protein: CASSRDRVNTGELFF
CDR3 DNA: TGTGCCAGCAGTAGGGACAGGGTGAACACCGGGGAGCTGTTTTTT

V gene: TRBV7-9
D gene: TRBD2
clone size: NA
J gene: TRBJ2-7
CDR3 protein: CASSRGGLAGGSSAYEQYF
CDR3 DNA: TGTGCCAGCAGCCGAGGAGGGCTAGCGGGAGGATCGAGTGCCTACGAGCAGTACTTC

V gene: TRBV27
D gene: TRBD2
clone size: NA
J gene: TRBJ2-1
CDR3 protein: CASRLAGNNEQFF
CDR3 DNA: TGTGCCAGCAGACTAGCGGGAAACAATGAGCAGTTCTTC

V gene: TRBV30
D gene: NA
clone size: few
J gene: TRBJ2-2
CDR3 protein: CAWIAARNTGELFF
CDR3 DNA: TGTGCCTGGATTGCAGCGCGCAACACCGGGGAGCTGTTTTTT

V gene: TRBV4-1
D gene: NA
clone size: many
J gene: TRBJ2-1
CDR3 protein: CASSQDSGEQFF
CDR3 DNA: TGCGCCAGCAGCCAAGATTCAGGGGAGCAGTTCTTC

V gene: TRBV27
D gene: TRBD1
clone size: few
J gene: TRBJ2-7
CDR3 protein: CASSTGTVYEQYF
CDR3 DNA: TGTGCCAGTAGTACCGGGACAGTCTACGAGCAGTACTTC

V gene: TRBV11-2
D gene: TRBD1
clone size: NA
J gene: TRBJ2-7
CDR3 protein: CASSLEGGRGNGEQYF
CDR3 DNA: TGTGCCAGCAGCTTAGAAGGGGGCAGGGGGAACGGCGAGCAGTACTTC

V gene: TRBV7-9
D gene: NA
clone size: few
J gene: TRBJ2-5
CDR3 protein: CASSLDRTQYF
CDR3 DNA: TGTGCCAGCAGCTTAGATCGGACCCAGTACTTC

V gene: TRBV6-5
D gene: NA
clone size: many
J gene: TRBJ1-2
CDR3 protein: CASSFGPNYGYTF
CDR3 DNA: TGTGCCAGCAGTTTTGGACCGAACTATGGCTACACCTTC

V gene: TRBV27
D gene: TRBD1
clone size: few
J gene: TRBJ2-6
CDR3 protein: CASSRQTGIPSGANVLTF
CDR3 DNA: TGTGCCAGCAGTAGACAGACAGGGATACCCTCTGGGGCCAACGTCCTGACTTTC

V gene: TRBV19
D gene: NA
clone size: NA
J gene: TRBJ1-1
CDR3 protein: CASRLQGGDTEAFF
CDR3 DNA: TGTGCCAGTAGATTACAGGGAGGCGACACTGAAGCTTTCTTT

V gene: TRBV28
D gene: TRBD2
clone size: NA
J gene: TRBJ2-3
CDR3 protein: CASSDGGLAASTDTQYF
CDR3 DNA: TGTGCCAGCAGTGACGGCGGACTAGCGGCTAGCACAGATACGCAGTATTTT

V gene: TRBV3-1
D gene: NA
clone size: few
J gene: TRBJ1-6
CDR3 protein: CASSRPAANSPLHF
CDR3 DNA: TGTGCCAGCAGCCGCCCCGCGGCGAATTCACCCCTCCACTTT

V gene: TRBV4-3
D gene: TRBD2
clone size: NA
J gene: TRBJ2-3
CDR3 protein: CASSQDRAGGHFRTDTQYF
CDR3 DNA: TGCGCCAGCAGCCAAGATAGAGCGGGAGGTCACTTTCGTACAGATACGCAGTATTTT

V gene: TRBV21-1
D gene: NA
clone size: many
J gene: TRBJ2-5
CDR3 protein: CASRDRAQETQYF
CDR3 DNA: TGTGCCAGCCGGGACAGGGCCCAAGAGACCCAGTACTTC

V gene: TRBV24-1
D gene: NA
clone size: many
J gene: TRBJ1-2
CDR3 protein: CATSLGAQSYGYTF
CDR3 DNA: TGTGCCACCAGCCTCGGGGCGCAGAGCTATGGCTACACCTTC

V gene: TRBV7-3
D gene: NA
clone size: many
J gene: TRBJ2-1
CDR3 protein: CASSLTVGGGPYNEQFF
CDR3 DNA: TGTGCCAGCAGCTTAACGGTCGGGGGAGGCCCCTACAATGAGCAGTTCTTC

V gene: TRBV27
D gene: NA
clone size: NA
J gene: TRBJ1-5
CDR3 protein: CASRPYSSNQPQHF
CDR3 DNA: TGTGCCAGCAGACCTTACAGTAGCAATCAGCCCCAGCATTTT

V gene: TRBV20-1
D gene: NA
clone size: few
J gene: TRBJ2-2
CDR3 protein: CSARDRASNTGELFF
CDR3 DNA: TGCAGTGCTAGAGATCGGGCCAGTAACACCGGGGAGCTGTTTTTT

V gene: TRBV24-1
D gene: NA
clone size: few
J gene: TRBJ2-3
CDR3 protein: CATSDLPGLSTDTQYF
CDR3 DNA: TGTGCCACCAGTGATTTGCCCGGACTCAGCACAGATACGCAGTATTTT

V gene: TRBV27
D gene: NA
clone size: few
J gene: TRBJ2-2
CDR3 protein: CASSSRDGTNTGELFF
CDR3 DNA: TGTGCCAGCAGTAGCCGGGACGGTACCAACACCGGGGAGCTGTTTTTT

V gene: TRBV4-1
D gene: NA
clone size: few
J gene: TRBJ1-1
CDR3 protein: CASSLPGPGTNTEAFF
CDR3 DNA: TGCGCCAGCAGCCTACCGGGCCCCGGGACGAACACTGAAGCTTTCTTT

V gene: TRBV7-8
D gene: NA
clone size: NA
J gene: TRBJ1-4
CDR3 protein: CASSLDVTFGEKLFF
CDR3 DNA: TGTGCCAGCAGCTTAGACGTCACTTTTGGGGAAAAACTGTTTTTT

V gene: TRBV6-5
D gene: NA
clone size: many
J gene: TRBJ2-5
CDR3 protein: CASSENTGKETQYF
CDR3 DNA: TGTGCCAGCAGCGAAAATACAGGGAAAGAGACCCAGTACTTC

V gene: TRBV15
D gene: TRBD2
clone size: NA
J gene: TRBJ2-1
CDR3 protein: CATSTISGVGEQFF
CDR3 DNA: TGTGCCACCAGCACAATTAGCGGGGTGGGTGAGCAGTTCTTC

V gene: TRBV4-2
D gene: NA
clone size: many
J gene: TRBJ2-7
CDR3 protein: CASSQGPTYEQYF
CDR3 DNA: TGTGCCAGCAGCCAAGGCCCCACCTACGAGCAGTACTTC

V gene: TRBV4-1
D gene: TRBD2
clone size: few
J gene: TRBJ2-5
CDR3 protein: CASSPVAGEETQYF
CDR3 DNA: TGCGCCAGCAGCCCGGTAGCGGGAGAAGAGACCCAGTACTTC

V gene: TRBV6-2/TRBV6-3
D gene: NA
clone size: few
J gene: TRBJ1-4
CDR3 protein: CASTTEGQANEKLFF
CDR3 DNA: TGTGCCAGCACCACCGAAGGGCAAGCTAATGAAAAACTGTTTTTT

V gene: TRBV27
D gene: NA
clone size: few
J gene: TRBJ2-7
CDR3 protein: CASSLLVSAYEQYF
CDR3 DNA: TGTGCCAGCAGTTTATTGGTGTCAGCCTACGAGCAGTACTTC

V gene: TRBV10-3
D gene: NA
clone size: NA
J gene: TRBJ2-7
CDR3 protein: CAIRGPSYEQYF
CDR3 DNA: TGTGCCATCAGGGGGCCGTCCTACGAGCAGTACTTC

V gene: TRBV20-1
D gene: NA
clone size: many
J gene: TRBJ2-3
CDR3 protein: CSARARSGDTQYF
CDR3 DNA: TGCAGTGCTAGAGCTCGGAGTGGAGATACGCAGTATTTT

V gene: TRBV6-2/TRBV6-3
D gene: TRBD2
clone size: few
J gene: TRBJ2-5
CDR3 protein: CASSYERGVTYQETQYF
CDR3 DNA: TGTGCCAGCAGTTACGAGCGGGGGGTCACTTACCAAGAGACCCAGTACTTC

V gene: TRBV10-3
D gene: NA
clone size: NA
J gene: TRBJ1-4
CDR3 protein: CATTRGDEKLFF
CDR3 DNA: TGTGCCACTACCAGGGGCGATGAAAAACTGTTTTTT

V gene: TRBV4-1
D gene: TRBD1
clone size: NA
J gene: TRBJ1-5
CDR3 protein: CASSQDLTGGYRQPQHF
CDR3 DNA: TGCGCCAGCAGCCAAGATTTGACAGGGGGCTACAGGCAGCCCCAGCATTTT

V gene: TRBV29-1
D gene: NA
clone size: many
J gene: TRBJ2-7
CDR3 protein: CSATRGYEQYF
CDR3 DNA: TGCAGCGCGACCAGGGGCTACGAGCAGTACTTC

V gene: TRBV20-1
D gene: NA
clone size: few
J gene: TRBJ2-5
CDR3 protein: CSARVRGTRETQYF
CDR3 DNA: TGCAGTGCTAGGGTCCGGGGGACGAGAGAGACCCAGTACTTC

V gene: TRBV4-3
D gene: NA
clone size: many
J gene: TRBJ2-1
CDR3 protein: CASSQNQGFYEQFF
CDR3 DNA: TGCGCCAGCAGCCAAAACCAGGGATTCTATGAGCAGTTCTTC

V gene: TRBV7-9
D gene: TRBD1
clone size: NA
J gene: TRBJ1-1
CDR3 protein: CASSLGTGPNTEAFF
CDR3 DNA: TGTGCCAGCAGCCTGGGGACAGGGCCGAACACTGAAGCTTTCTTT

V gene: TRBV5-1
D gene: NA
clone size: many
J gene: TRBJ2-3
CDR3 protein: CASSLTRSRTDTQYF
CDR3 DNA: TGCGCCAGCAGCTTGACGCGGTCCCGCACAGATACGCAGTATTTT

V gene: TRBV30
D gene: NA
clone size: NA
J gene: TRBJ2-5
CDR3 protein: CAATPGSEETQYF
CDR3 DNA: TGTGCCGCCACACCGGGATCCGAAGAGACCCAGTACTTC

V gene: TRBV11-2
D gene: NA
clone size: NA
J gene: TRBJ2-3
CDR3 protein: CASSLGVGDIGFDTQYF
CDR3 DNA: TGTGCCAGCAGCTTGGGGGTGGGGGACATAGGGTTCGATACGCAGTATTTT

V gene: TRBV13
D gene: NA
clone size: many
J gene: TRBJ2-3
CDR3 protein: CASSPRSSLKRTDTQYF
CDR3 DNA: TGTGCCAGCAGCCCCAGATCGTCCCTCAAGCGCACAGATACGCAGTATTTT

V gene: TRBV28
D gene: NA
clone size: few
J gene: TRBJ2-7
CDR3 protein: CASSFRSTWYEQYF
CDR3 DNA: TGTGCCAGCAGTTTCCGTAGCACGTGGTACGAGCAGTACTTC

V gene: TRBV27
D gene: NA
clone size: NA
J gene: TRBJ1-5
CDR3 protein: CASSEGSNQPPHF
CDR3 DNA: TGTGCCAGCAGTGAGGGGAGTAATCAGCCCCCGCATTTT

V gene: TRBV7-2
D gene: NA
clone size: many
J gene: TRBJ2-3
CDR3 protein: CASSKAAANTDTQYF
CDR3 DNA: TGTGCCAGCAGCAAAGCGGCGGCGAACACAGATACGCAGTATTTT